This T cell receptor (beta chain) is drawn from a study of T cell responses to AZD1222 COVID-19 vaccine. Study overall: Timing groups of about 4 and about 12 weeks for second doses were pooled. Study outcomes and limitations: Increases in Spike-specific TCR breadth and depth were seen after two AZD1222 doses. The peak T cell response came first, and repertoires were sampled only after it. Most donors were white British and more were female, and clonal diversity was possibly underestimated.

Comments on this clone: Its cognate antigen is unknown.

The CDR3 is 15 amino acids. V shed 4 bases, J shed 5 bases, and the junction held 7 bases outside the gene matches. Germline CDR1 and CDR2: MNHEY and SVGAGI. The repertoire was sequenced with immunoSEQ multiplex PCR; TCRdb's copy has only in-frame clones and lacks some. In the table there are some 130,000 clones, roughly 80% of which are singletons. The V and J genes are TRBV6-5 and TRBJ2-1; 8 nucleotides line up with TRBD2. The clonotype was recovered from an adult in good health. The sequencing here drew on peripheral blood, taken on day 0 of AZD1222 vaccination. The CDR3 here is CASSSLGTRDNEQFF. The CDR3 nucleotides are TGTGCCAGCAGTTCCCTCGGGACTAGAGACAATGAGCAGTTCTTC.